This T cell receptor beta chain stems from a study of CD4 T cells in relation to SARS-CoV-2 and coronaviruses. Before the COVID-19 pandemic, during about 2010-2018, CD4+ T cells were taken from unexposed donors. Isolation of CD4+ T cells took place after around 11 days in culture. This CDR3 contains 13 residues. From germline, CDR1 is LGHDT and CDR2 YNNKEL (reference sequence). V lost 8 bases and J lost 3, with 14 bases in between. Clones were read by immunoSEQ multiplex PCR, and TCRdb kept only the in-frame ones, dropping some. The sample records around 11,000 clones, around 70% being singletons. This clone was counted between two and nine times. Its antigen is undetermined.

Sequenced: CD4+ T cells from PBMCs, cultured in vitro. The rearrangement uses TRBV3-1 (or the pseudogene TRBV3-2) and TRBJ2-7; TRBD1 is a possible D gene (6 bases). The clonotype comes from a human donor in good health. This chain's CDR3 is CASGAQGSYEQYF. CDR3 DNA sequence: TGTGCCAGCGGAGCTCAGGGGAGCTACGAGCAGTACTTC.